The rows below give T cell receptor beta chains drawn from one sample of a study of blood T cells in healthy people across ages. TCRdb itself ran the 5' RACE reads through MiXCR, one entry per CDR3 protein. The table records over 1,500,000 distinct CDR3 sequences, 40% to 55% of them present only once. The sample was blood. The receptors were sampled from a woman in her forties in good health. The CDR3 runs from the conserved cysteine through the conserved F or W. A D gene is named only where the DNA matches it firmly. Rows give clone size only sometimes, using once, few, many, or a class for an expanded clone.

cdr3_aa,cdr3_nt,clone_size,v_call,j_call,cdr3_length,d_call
CATSDRRQFGGAGDTQYF,TGTGCCACCAGTGATCGACGACAATTTGGGGGCGCCGGAGATACGCAGTATTTT,few,TRBV24-1,TRBJ2-3,18,-
CASGFETGGYGYTF,TGTGCTAGTGGTTTCGAGACAGGGGGTTATGGCTACACCTTC,-,TRBV12-5,TRBJ1-2,14,TRBD1
CATSERAGLGEKLFF,TGTGCCACCAGTGAGCGGGCAGGACTAGGGGAAAAACTGTTTTTT,-,TRBV24-1,TRBJ1-4,15,-
CASSHLRQTGDGYTF,TGTGCCAGCAGCCACCTCCGCCAGACAGGAGATGGCTACACCTTC,-,TRBV21-1,TRBJ1-2,15,-
CASSPAVGGVQETQYF,TGTGCCAGCAGCCCAGCCGTCGGGGGAGTTCAAGAGACCCAGTACTTC,-,TRBV9,TRBJ2-5,16,-
CASSSPGQSNQPQHF,TGTGCCAGCAGCTCACCGGGACAGAGCAATCAGCCCCAGCATTTT,-,TRBV6-5,TRBJ1-5,15,TRBD1
CVSSQGDTRNEQFF,TGCGTCAGCAGCCAAGGGGACACGCGCAATGAGCAGTTCTTC,-,TRBV4-1,TRBJ2-1,14,-
CASSRTEFYEQYF,TGCGCCAGCAGCAGGACAGAATTCTACGAGCAGTACTTC,-,TRBV5-1,TRBJ2-7,13,-
CSARPGRETQYF,TGCAGTGCTAGACCGGGGAGGGAGACCCAGTACTTC,-,TRBV20-1,TRBJ2-5,12,-
CASSITGVGSYEQYF,TGTGCCAGCAGCATCACAGGGGTTGGGTCTTACGAGCAGTACTTC,-,TRBV7-2,TRBJ2-7,15,TRBD1
CASSIQGRAGTDTQYF,TGTGCCAGCAGCATCCAAGGGAGGGCGGGCACAGATACGCAGTATTTT,-,TRBV9,TRBJ2-3,16,TRBD2
CASSQLAVGYNEQFF,TGTGCCAGCAGCCAACTAGCGGTGGGATACAATGAGCAGTTCTTC,few,TRBV7-2,TRBJ2-1,15,TRBD2
CASSLQGEVGYTF,TGCGCCAGCAGCTTACAGGGTGAGGTTGGCTACACCTTC,few,TRBV5-1,TRBJ1-2,13,-
CASNERGRLVPSDTQYF,TGTGCCAGCAACGAACGGGGGAGGCTAGTTCCTTCCGATACGCAGTATTTT,-,TRBV2,TRBJ2-3,17,-
CASRYIANRGPSETQYF,TGTGCCAGCAGATACATCGCCAACAGGGGTCCGTCAGAGACCCAGTACTTC,-,TRBV6-2/TRBV6-3,TRBJ2-5,17,TRBD1
CASSFDRGSSYGYTF,TGCGCCAGCAGCTTCGACAGGGGGTCATCCTATGGCTACACCTTC,-,TRBV5-1,TRBJ1-2,15,TRBD1
CASSLAMSGGYNEQYF,TGTGCCAGCAGCTTAGCTATGTCGGGGGGGTACAATGAGCAGTACTTC,-,TRBV11-2,TRBJ2-7,16,TRBD2
CASSRGTRDTQYF,TGTGCCAGCAGCCGCGGGACTAGAGATACGCAGTATTTT,-,TRBV7-2,TRBJ2-3,13,TRBD2
CASSLEGWRATNEKLFF,TGCGCCAGCAGCTTGGAAGGTTGGAGAGCAACTAATGAAAAACTGTTTTTT,few,TRBV5-1,TRBJ1-4,17,-
CASSIGPLGYGYTF,TGTGCCAGCAGCATTGGACCTCTTGGCTATGGCTACACCTTC,few,TRBV6-2/TRBV6-3,TRBJ1-2,14,-
CASSLRTARNEQYF,TGCGCCAGCAGCCTAAGGACAGCTCGGAACGAGCAGTACTTC,few,TRBV4-1,TRBJ2-7,14,-
CASFPYPDGGNQPQHF,TGTGCCAGCTTCCCGTACCCTGACGGGGGGAATCAGCCCCAGCATTTT,-,TRBV28,TRBJ1-5,16,-
CASSLMLLTRGDSDTQYF,TGTGCCAGCAGCTTAATGTTGTTGACGCGGGGCGACTCTGATACGCAGTATTTT,few,TRBV7-3,TRBJ2-3,18,-
CASSLGYAYEQYF,TGTGCCAGCAGCTTGGGTTACGCTTACGAGCAGTACTTC,-,TRBV7-2,TRBJ2-7,13,-
CASSSGTLGNEQFF,TGCGCCAGCAGCTCGGGGACCCTCGGCAATGAGCAGTTCTTC,few,TRBV5-1,TRBJ2-1,14,-
CAISEIPFGTGGNEQYF,TGTGCCATCAGCGAAATTCCGTTCGGGACAGGGGGCAATGAGCAGTACTTC,few,TRBV10-3,TRBJ2-7,17,TRBD1
CASSQDIGSSYEQYF,TGCGCCAGCAGCCAAGATATAGGAAGCTCCTACGAGCAGTACTTC,-,TRBV4-1,TRBJ2-7,15,-
CASSAQSNTEAFF,TGTGCCAGCAGCGCTCAATCGAACACTGAAGCTTTCTTT,-,TRBV5-5,TRBJ1-1,13,-
CASSIPGDRVGSQPQHF,TGTGCCAGCAGCATCCCTGGGGACAGGGTAGGGAGTCAGCCCCAGCATTTT,-,TRBV6-7,TRBJ1-5,17,TRBD1
CASSYSVSGGIHQETQYF,TGTGCCAGCAGTTACTCCGTGTCGGGGGGCATCCATCAAGAGACCCAGTACTTC,-,TRBV6-2/TRBV6-3,TRBJ2-5,18,-
CASRGDRGYTYEQYF,TGTGCCAGCAGGGGGGACAGGGGATATACCTACGAGCAGTACTTC,-,TRBV28,TRBJ2-7,15,TRBD1
CSARIASGTLWNEQFF,TGCAGTGCCAGGATTGCTAGCGGGACCTTGTGGAATGAGCAGTTCTTC,-,TRBV20-1,TRBJ2-1,16,TRBD2
CASSLKDPISGYGYTF,TGTGCCAGCAGTTTAAAGGACCCGATAAGTGGTTATGGCTACACCTTC,-,TRBV27,TRBJ1-2,16,-
CASRPLVGNQPQHF,TGTGCCAGCAGACCCCTGGTGGGCAATCAGCCCCAGCATTTT,-,TRBV27,TRBJ1-5,14,-
CASSLGGLAEYNEQFF,TGTGCCAGCAGTTTAGGCGGACTAGCTGAGTACAATGAGCAGTTCTTC,-,TRBV27,TRBJ2-1,16,TRBD2
CASSDTSGGTNEQFF,TGTGCCAGCAGTGACACTAGCGGGGGGACCAATGAGCAGTTCTTC,-,TRBV6-5,TRBJ2-1,15,TRBD2
CASSDELMTGSGNIQYF,TGTGCCAGCAGTGATGAACTCATGACAGGTTCGGGAAACATTCAGTACTTC,few,TRBV25-1,TRBJ2-4,17,-
CASSFGLEDTQYF,TGTGCCAGCAGCTTCGGACTTGAGGATACGCAGTATTTT,-,TRBV7-2,TRBJ2-3,13,-
CASSSYTPGANVLTF,TGTGCCAGCAGTTCATACACCCCTGGGGCCAACGTCCTGACTTTC,-,TRBV28,TRBJ2-6,15,-
CASSLAADGGIYEQFF,TGTGCCAGCAGCTTAGCGGCGGACGGAGGGATATATGAGCAGTTCTTC,-,TRBV7-2,TRBJ2-1,16,-
CSVMTSGAQEQYF,TGCAGTGTTATGACTAGCGGGGCCCAGGAGCAGTACTTC,few,TRBV20-1,TRBJ2-4,13,TRBD2
CASSYRQGVGRNEQFF,TGTGCCAGCAGTTACCGCCAGGGTGTGGGGAGGAATGAGCAGTTCTTC,-,TRBV6-2/TRBV6-3,TRBJ2-1,16,-
CASSSTIRDLRETQYF,TGTGCCAGCAGTTCAACCATACGGGACTTGCGAGAGACCCAGTACTTC,-,TRBV6-5,TRBJ2-5,16,-
CAISPATGTDYYGYTF,TGTGCTATTTCCCCCGCAACCGGGACAGACTACTATGGCTACACCTTC,few,TRBV15,TRBJ1-2,16,TRBD1
CASSLYGDRGEAFF,TGTGCCAGCAGCTTGTATGGGGACAGGGGTGAAGCTTTCTTT,-,TRBV7-2,TRBJ1-1,14,TRBD1
CASSQSRGVQETQYF,TGCGCCAGCAGCCAATCCCGGGGCGTACAAGAGACCCAGTACTTC,few,TRBV4-3,TRBJ2-5,15,-
CASISSNARRGYRGYTF,TGTGCCAGCATCAGTTCCAACGCCCGCAGGGGCTACCGTGGCTACACCTTC,once,TRBV6-6,TRBJ1-2,17,-
CASSSPPRGDEQFF,TGTGCCAGCAGTTCCCCTCCCAGGGGGGATGAGCAGTTCTTC,few,TRBV28,TRBJ2-1,14,-
CASSSGNPRRETQYF,TGCGCCAGCAGCTCCGGGAATCCCCGAAGAGAGACCCAGTACTTC,-,TRBV5-1,TRBJ2-5,15,-
CSAPADGFSNQPQHF,TGCAGTGCGCCGGCGGACGGATTTAGCAATCAGCCCCAGCATTTT,-,TRBV20-1,TRBJ1-5,15,-
CASSQAKGSSTDTQYF,TGCGCCAGCAGCCAAGCGAAGGGCAGTAGCACAGATACGCAGTATTTT,-,TRBV4-1,TRBJ2-3,16,-
CASSQQVLYGYTF,TGTGCCAGCAGCCAACAGGTCCTCTATGGCTACACCTTC,-,TRBV5-5,TRBJ1-2,13,-
CASSQILTGRSGYTF,TGTGCCAGCAGCCAGATACTGACAGGCCGTAGTGGCTACACCTTC,-,TRBV28,TRBJ1-2,15,-
CASSHGTVEAYEQYF,TGTGCCAGCAGCCACGGGACAGTAGAGGCCTACGAGCAGTACTTC,few,TRBV7-6,TRBJ2-7,15,TRBD1
CASSMRGEQYF,TGTGCCAGTAGTATGAGGGGCGAGCAGTACTTC,-,TRBV19,TRBJ2-7,11,-
CASSVGGGPTYNEQFF,TGTGCCAGCAGCGTAGGAGGGGGCCCGACCTACAATGAGCAGTTCTTC,-,TRBV9,TRBJ2-1,16,TRBD1
CATLGTKGQNSGANVLTF,TGTGCCACCCTAGGGACAAAGGGCCAAAACTCTGGGGCCAACGTCCTGACTTTC,-,TRBV10-3,TRBJ2-6,18,-
CASSRTGLAKNIQYF,TGTGCCAGCAGCAGAACAGGGCTAGCCAAAAACATTCAGTACTTC,many,TRBV12-3/TRBV12-4,TRBJ2-4,15,-
CASSHRDRVICYEQYF,TGCGCCAGCAGCCACCGGGACAGGGTCATTTGCTACGAGCAGTACTTC,-,TRBV4-3,TRBJ2-7,16,TRBD1